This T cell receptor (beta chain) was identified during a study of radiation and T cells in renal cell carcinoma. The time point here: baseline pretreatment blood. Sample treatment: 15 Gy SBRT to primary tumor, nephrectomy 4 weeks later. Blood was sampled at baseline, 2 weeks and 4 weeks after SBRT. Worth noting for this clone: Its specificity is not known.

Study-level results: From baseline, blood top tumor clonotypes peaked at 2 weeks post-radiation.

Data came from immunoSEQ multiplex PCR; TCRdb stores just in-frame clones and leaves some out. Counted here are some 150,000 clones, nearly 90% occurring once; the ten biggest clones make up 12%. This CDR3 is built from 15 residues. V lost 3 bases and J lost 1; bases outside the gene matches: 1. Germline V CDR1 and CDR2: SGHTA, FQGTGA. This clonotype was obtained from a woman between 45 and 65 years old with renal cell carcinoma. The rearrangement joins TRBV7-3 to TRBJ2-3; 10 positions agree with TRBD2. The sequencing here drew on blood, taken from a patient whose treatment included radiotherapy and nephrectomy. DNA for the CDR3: TGTGCCAGCAGCTTTAGCGGGGGGCGCACAGATACGCAGTATTTT. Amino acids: CASSFSGGRTDTQYF.